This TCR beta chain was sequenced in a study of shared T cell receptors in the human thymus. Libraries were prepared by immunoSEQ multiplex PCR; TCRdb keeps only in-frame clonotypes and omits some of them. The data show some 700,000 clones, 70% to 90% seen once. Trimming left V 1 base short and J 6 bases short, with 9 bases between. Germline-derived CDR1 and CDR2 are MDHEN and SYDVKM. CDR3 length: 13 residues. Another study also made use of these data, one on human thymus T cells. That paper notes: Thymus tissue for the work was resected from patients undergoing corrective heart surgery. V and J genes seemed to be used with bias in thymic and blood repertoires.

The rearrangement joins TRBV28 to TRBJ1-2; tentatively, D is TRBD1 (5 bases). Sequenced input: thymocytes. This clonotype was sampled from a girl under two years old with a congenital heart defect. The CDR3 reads CASSLSTEDGYTF. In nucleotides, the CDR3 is TGTGCCAGCAGTTTATCGACAGAGGATGGCTACACCTTC.